This T cell receptor beta chain was profiled in a study of PD-1 blockade in classical Hodgkin lymphoma. The time point was: newly diagnosed, previously untreated cHL patient sample. Sequencing was performed with immunoSEQ multiplex PCR; in TCRdb, only in-frame clones are kept and a portion is missing. Of some 17,000 clones detected, approximately 92% appear once; the ten largest clones hold 6.9%. The V and J ends lost 0 bases and 4 bases respectively, with 13 bases between them. CDR1 and CDR2 (germline): SGHRS, YFSETQ. The CDR3 is 15 residues long. The chain has TRBV5-1 and TRBJ1-1; tentatively, D is TRBD1 (5 bases). The receptor was isolated from a human donor with classical Hodgkin lymphoma. The specimen was peripheral blood mononuclear cells (PBMCs). DNA of the CDR3: TGCGCCAGCAGCTTGGGGCAGGGCGCAGGCACTGAAGCTTTCTTT. It specifies CASSLGQGAGTEAFF.